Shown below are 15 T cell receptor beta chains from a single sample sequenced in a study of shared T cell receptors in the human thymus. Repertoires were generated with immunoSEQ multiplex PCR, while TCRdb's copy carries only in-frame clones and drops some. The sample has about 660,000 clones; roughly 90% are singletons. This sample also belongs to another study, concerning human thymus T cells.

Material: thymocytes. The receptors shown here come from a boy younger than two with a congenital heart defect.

CDR3 sequence reads: CASSYSKGARETQYF. CDR3 nucleotide sequence: TGTGCCAGCAGTTACTCGAAGGGGGCTAGGGAGACCCAGTACTTC. This chain connects TRBV6-5 to TRBJ2-5; 7 bases line up with TRBD1. Trimming cost V 0 bases and J 5 bases; bases outside gene matches: 6. From germline, CDR1 is MNHEY and CDR2 SVGAGI. The CDR3 has 15 residues.

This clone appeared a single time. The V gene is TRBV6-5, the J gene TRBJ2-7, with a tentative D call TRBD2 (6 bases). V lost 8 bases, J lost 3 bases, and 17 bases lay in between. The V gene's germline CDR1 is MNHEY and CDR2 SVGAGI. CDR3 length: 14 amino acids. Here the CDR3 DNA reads TGTGCCAGCGACCGACAGTGGGACTTCTACGAGCAGTACTTC. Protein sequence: CASDRQWDFYEQYF.

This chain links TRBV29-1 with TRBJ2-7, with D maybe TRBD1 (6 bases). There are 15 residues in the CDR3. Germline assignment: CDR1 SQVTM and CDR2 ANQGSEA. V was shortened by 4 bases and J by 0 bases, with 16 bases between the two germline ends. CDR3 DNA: TGCAGCGTTGCGGAAACAGGGACCTGCTCCTACGAGCAGTACTTC. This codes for CSVAETGTCSYEQYF.

CDR3 nucleotides: TGTGCCAGCAGTTTACTGTGGGGACAGGGGGCAAGAATAGACCCCTACAATGAGCAGTTCTTC. As protein: CASSLLWGQGARIDPYNEQFF. The chain employs TRBV27 and TRBJ2-1; 12 bases agree with TRBD1. Germline loops: CDR1 MNHEY, CDR2 SMNVEV (reference sequence). The CDR3 sequence is 21 residues long. V was pared by 2 bases and J by 2 bases, with 16 bases of the junction left unmatched.

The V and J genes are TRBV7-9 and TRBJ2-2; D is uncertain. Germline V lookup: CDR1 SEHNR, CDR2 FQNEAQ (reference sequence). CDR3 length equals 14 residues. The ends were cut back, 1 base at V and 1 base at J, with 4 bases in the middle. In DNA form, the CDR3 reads TGTGCCAGCAGCTTAGGAGGGAACACCGGGGAGCTGTTTTTT. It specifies CASSLGGNTGELFF.

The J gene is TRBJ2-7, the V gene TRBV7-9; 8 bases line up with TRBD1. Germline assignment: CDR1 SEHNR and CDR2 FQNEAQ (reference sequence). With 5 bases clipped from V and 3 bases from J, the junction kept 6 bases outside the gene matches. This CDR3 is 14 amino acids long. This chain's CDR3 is CASSRQGLHYEQYF. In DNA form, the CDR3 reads TGTGCCAGCAGCAGACAGGGGCTACACTACGAGCAGTACTTC.

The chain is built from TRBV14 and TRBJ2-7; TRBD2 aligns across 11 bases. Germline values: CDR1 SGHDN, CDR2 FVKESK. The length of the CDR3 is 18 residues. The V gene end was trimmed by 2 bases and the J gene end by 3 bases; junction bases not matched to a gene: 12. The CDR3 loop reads CASSQRVKGTSGNYEQYF. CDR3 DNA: TGTGCCAGCAGCCAAAGGGTAAAGGGGACTAGCGGCAACTACGAGCAGTACTTC.

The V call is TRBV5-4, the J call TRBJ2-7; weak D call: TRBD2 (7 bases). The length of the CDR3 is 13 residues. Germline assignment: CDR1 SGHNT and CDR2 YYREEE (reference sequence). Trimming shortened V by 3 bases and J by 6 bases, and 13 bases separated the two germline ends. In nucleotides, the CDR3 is TGTGCCAGCAGCTCAGGGAGGGGGGGCGAGCAGTACTTC. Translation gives CASSSGRGGEQYF.

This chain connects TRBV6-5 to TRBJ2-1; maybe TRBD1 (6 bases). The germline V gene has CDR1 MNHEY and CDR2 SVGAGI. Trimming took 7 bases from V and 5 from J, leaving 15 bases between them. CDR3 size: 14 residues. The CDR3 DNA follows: TGTGCCAGCACCCGAGGGGGAGAGAACAATGAGCAGTTCTTC. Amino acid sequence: CASTRGGENNEQFF.

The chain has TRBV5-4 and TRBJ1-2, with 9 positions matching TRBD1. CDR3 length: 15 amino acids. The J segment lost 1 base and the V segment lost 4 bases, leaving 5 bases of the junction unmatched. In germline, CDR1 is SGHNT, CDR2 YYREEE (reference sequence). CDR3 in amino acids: CASSLGTGSNYGYTF. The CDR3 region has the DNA TGTGCCAGCAGCCTAGGGACAGGGAGTAACTATGGCTACACCTTC.

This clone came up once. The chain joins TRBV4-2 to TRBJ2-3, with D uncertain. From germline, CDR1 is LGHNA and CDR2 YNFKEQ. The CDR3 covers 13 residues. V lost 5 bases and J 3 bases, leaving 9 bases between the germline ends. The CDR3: CASSSTSTDTQYF. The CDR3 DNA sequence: TGTGCCAGCAGCTCAACATCAACAGATACGCAGTATTTT.

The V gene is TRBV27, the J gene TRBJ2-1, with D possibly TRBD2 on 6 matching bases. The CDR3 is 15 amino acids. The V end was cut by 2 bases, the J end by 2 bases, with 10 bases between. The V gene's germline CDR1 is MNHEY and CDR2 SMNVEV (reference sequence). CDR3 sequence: CASSLHGGTYNEQFF. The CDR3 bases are TGTGCCAGCAGTTTACATGGAGGGACCTACAATGAGCAGTTCTTC.

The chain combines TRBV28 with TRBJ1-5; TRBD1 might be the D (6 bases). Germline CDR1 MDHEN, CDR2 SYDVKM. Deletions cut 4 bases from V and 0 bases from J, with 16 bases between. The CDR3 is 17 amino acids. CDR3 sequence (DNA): TGTGCCAGCAGTTCAATTCTCCAGGGGTATAGCAATCAGCCCCAGCATTTT. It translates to CASSSILQGYSNQPQHF. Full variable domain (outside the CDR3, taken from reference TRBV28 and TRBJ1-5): DVKVTQSSRYLVKRTGEKVFLECVQDMDHENMFWYRQDPGLGLRLIYFSYDVKMKEKGDIPEGYSVSREKKERFSLILESASTNQTSMYLCASSSILQGYSNQPQHFGDGTRLSIL.

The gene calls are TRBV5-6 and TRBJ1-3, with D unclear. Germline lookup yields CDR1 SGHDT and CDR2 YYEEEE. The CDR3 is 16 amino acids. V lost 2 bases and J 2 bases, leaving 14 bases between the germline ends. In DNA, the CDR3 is TGTGCCAGCAGCTTAGAGGGAGTCCGGCCTGGAAACACCATATATTTT. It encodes CASSLEGVRPGNTIYF.

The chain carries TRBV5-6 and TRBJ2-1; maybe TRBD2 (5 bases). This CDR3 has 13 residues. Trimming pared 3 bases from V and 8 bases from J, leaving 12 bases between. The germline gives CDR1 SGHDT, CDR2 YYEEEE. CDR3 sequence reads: CASSSGFTDEQFF. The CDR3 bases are TGTGCCAGCAGCTCGGGGTTTACGGATGAGCAGTTCTTC.